Listed below are T cell receptor beta chains from one sample, sequenced in a study of response to subunit inactivated influenza vaccine. TCRdb redid the calling of the RT-PCR reads with MiXCR, one entry per CDR3 protein. The sample shows around 300,000 distinct CDR3 sequences, around 22% of them seen only once. The sample here was PBMCs from blood, taken less than 22 months after vaccination. The receptors originated from a man aged 50 to 69 who received an inactivated influenza vaccine. Both conserved end residues are part of each CDR3. The order of the fields is J gene, D gene, V gene, clone size, CDR3 protein, CDR3 DNA. D genes are given only for firm matches. Size tells how often a clone was seen (once, few, many) or the class of an expanded clone, and some rows leave it out.

TRBJ2-7 | TRBD2 | TRBV20-1 | once | CSATGLAGNPEQYF | TGCAGTGCTACCGGACTAGCGGGAAACCCCGAGCAGTACTTC
TRBJ2-4 | - | TRBV7-2 | - | CASSSTGTENIQYF | TGTGCCAGCAGCTCTACAGGGACTGAAAACATTCAGTACTTC
TRBJ1-5 | TRBD1 | TRBV28 | many | CASSLTLGQGNQPQHF | TGTGCCAGCAGTTTGACCCTTGGACAGGGCAATCAGCCCCAGCATTTT
TRBJ1-2 | - | TRBV20-1 | - | CSARDQTRAPPYTF | TGCAGTGCTAGAGATCAGACCAGGGCACCCCCTTACACCTTC
TRBJ1-1 | - | TRBV3-1 | few | CASSQWGAEAFF | TGTGCCAGCAGCCAATGGGGGGCGGAAGCTTTCTTT
TRBJ1-1 | - | TRBV5-1 | many | CASSLAIRVAGNTEAFF | TGCGCCAGCAGCTTGGCGATCCGGGTTGCAGGGAACACTGAAGCTTTCTTT
TRBJ1-1 | TRBD1 | TRBV9 | few | CASSVGGTGLTEAFF | TGTGCCAGCAGCGTAGGGGGGACAGGGCTCACTGAAGCTTTCTTT
TRBJ2-3 | - | TRBV4-2 | - | CASSQERLANTQYF | TGTGCCAGCAGCCAAGAAAGGCTAGCGAATACGCAGTATTTT
TRBJ2-5 | TRBD1 | TRBV24-1 | - | CATSDPDREETQYF | TGTGCCACCAGTGACCCCGACAGGGAGGAGACCCAGTACTTC
TRBJ2-7 | - | TRBV11-2 | few | CASSPGRDYEQYF | TGTGCCAGCAGCCCGGGCAGGGACTACGAGCAGTACTTC
TRBJ2-1 | - | TRBV5-1 | - | CASSTRRTDYNEQFF | TGCGCCAGCAGCACGCGGCGGACGGACTACAATGAGCAGTTCTTC
TRBJ1-5 | TRBD1 | TRBV12-3/TRBV12-4 | few | CASSYGTGNQPQHF | TGTGCCAGCAGTTACGGGACAGGGAATCAGCCCCAGCATTTT
TRBJ2-1 | TRBD2 | TRBV20-1 | - | CSAPVGLAGRNEQFF | TGCAGTGCACCTGTCGGGCTAGCGGGACGCAATGAGCAGTTCTTC
TRBJ2-7 | - | TRBV6-5 | many | CASSYSDSYEQYF | TGTGCCAGCAGTTACAGTGACTCCTACGAGCAGTACTTC
TRBJ1-6 | - | TRBV27 | many | CASSFGESSYNSPLHF | TGTGCCAGCAGTTTCGGAGAGAGCTCCTATAATTCACCCCTCCACTTT
TRBJ2-5 | - | TRBV5-6 | few | CASSLAGVQETQYF | TGTGCCAGCAGCTTGGCAGGAGTTCAAGAGACCCAGTACTTC